These 22 T cell receptor beta chains originate from one sample sequenced in a study of control samples from healthy donors and cancer patients. Sequencing was performed with immunoSEQ multiplex PCR; in TCRdb, only in-frame clones are kept and a portion is missing. The sample has approximately 120,000 clones; around 86% are singletons. Material: blood. These receptor sequences come from a man aged 40-49 years in good health.

The V gene is TRBV5-1, the J gene TRBJ2-7; D is ambiguous. Germline CDR1 is SGHRS and CDR2 is YFSETQ. Trimming took 5 bases from V and 5 from J, leaving 17 bases between them. This CDR3 contains 14 residues. This chain's CDR3 is CASSYSFADDEQYF. In DNA form, the CDR3 reads TGCGCCAGCAGTTATTCCTTTGCGGACGACGAGCAGTACTTC.

The chain links TRBV6-5 to TRBJ1-5; D is unresolved. The V gene's germline CDR1 is MNHEY and CDR2 SVGAGI. This CDR3 has 15 amino acids. The germline V and J ends were trimmed by 9 bases and 0 bases, with 15 bases remaining between them. As DNA, the CDR3 is TGTGCCAGTACCACCCAGTCAAGTAGCAATCAGCCCCAGCATTTT. Translated, it gives CASTTQSSSNQPQHF.

This chain links TRBV11-3 with TRBJ2-5, with D unresolved. V shed 1 base and J shed 5 bases, with 8 bases lying between them. This CDR3 comprises 13 residues. Germline V lookup: CDR1 SGHNT, CDR2 YENEEA. CDR3 bases: TGTGCCAGCAGCTTAGGCCTCGGGGAGACCCAGTACTTC. Amino acids: CASSLGLGETQYF.

This clone was observed a handful of times. The chain carries TRBV6-6 and TRBJ1-4; D call uncertain. The germline gives CDR1 MNHNY, CDR2 SVGAGI (reference sequence). The V end lost 6 bases, the J end lost 7 bases, and 18 bases lay between the germline ends. The CDR3 is 15 amino acids. As DNA, the CDR3 is TGTGCCAGCAGCACATCTACGTTGACGCGTGAAAAACTGTTTTTT. Its translation is CASSTSTLTREKLFF.

This chain links TRBV3-1 (or the pseudogene TRBV3-2) with TRBJ2-7; the D gene is possibly TRBD2 (6 bases). The germline CDR1 and CDR2 sequences are LGHDT and YNNKEL (reference sequence). Trimming took off 1 base at V and 3 bases at J, with 13 bases between the two ends. This CDR3 has 15 amino acids. CDR3 DNA sequence: TGTGCCAGCAGCCAAGGAAGACTAGGGATCTACGAGCAGTACTTC. Translation gives CASSQGRLGIYEQYF.

This rearrangement joins TRBV18 to TRBJ1-1; D uncertain. The V gene's germline CDR1 is KGHSH and CDR2 LQKENI. V dropped 3 bases and J dropped 4 bases, with 12 bases sitting between them. The CDR3 extends over 14 amino acids. Written as DNA, the CDR3 is TGTGCCAGCTCACCCTGGAAGGGAGGCACTGAAGCTTTCTTT. Protein: CASSPWKGGTEAFF.

As concerns this clone: One end of the junction does not line up with germline, which may come from a read error. This chain uses TRBV11-3 with TRBJ1-3; D unclear. The CDR3 totals 15 residues. Germline V lookup: CDR1 SGHNT, CDR2 YENEEA. This chain's CDR3 is CASSPQRVSGNAIYF. DNA for the CDR3: TGTGCCAGCAGCCCTCAGCGGGTCTCTGGAAACGCCATATATTTT.

With regard to this clone: This sequence may be a read error, since a much larger clone differs from it by one base. Within the sample, other DNA sequences also encode this same CDR3. The rearrangement uses TRBV12-3 or TRBV12-4 and TRBJ1-2; 7 bases agree with TRBD1. CDR3 length equals 13 residues. The CDR3 loop reads CASSYGTERGYTF. CDR3 nucleotides: TGTGCCAGCAGTTACGGGACAGAGCGGGGCTATACCTTC.

This chain connects TRBV6-1 to TRBJ2-1; 8 bases map to TRBD1. V was pared by 6 bases and J by 4 bases, with 8 bases of the junction left unmatched. The CDR3 spans 15 residues. Germline CDR1 MNHNS, CDR2 SASEGT. The CDR3 here is CASSSGQGLYNEQFF. CDR3 DNA: TGTGCCAGCAGCTCCGGACAGGGTTTATACAATGAGCAGTTCTTC.

This chain uses TRBV7-8 with TRBJ1-2; TRBD1 aligns across 8 bases. J was trimmed by 6 bases and V by 5 bases; bases with no gene match: 11. The CDR3 loop spans 15 amino acids. Per the germline V gene, CDR1 is SGHVS and CDR2 is FQNEAQ. The CDR3 reads CASSQPRQGRDGYTF. The CDR3 coding sequence is TGTGCCAGCAGCCAACCTCGACAGGGGCGGGATGGCTACACCTTC.

With regard to this clone: The same CDR3 can be traced to other DNA sequences in this sample. The genes are TRBV14 and TRBJ1-1; D unresolved. V lost 1 base, J lost 0 bases, and 6 bases lay in between. The CDR3 covers 14 residues. The germline gives CDR1 SGHDN, CDR2 FVKESK. The CDR3, as DNA: TGTGCCAGCAGCCAAGCTGGGATGAACACTGAAGCTTTCTTT. It yields the protein CASSQAGMNTEAFF.

This chain joins TRBV6-1 and TRBJ2-3; the D is unclear. Germline CDR1 reads MNHNS; CDR2 reads SASEGT. The ends were cut back, 1 base at V and 3 bases at J, with 8 bases in the middle. The CDR3 totals 14 residues. CDR3 DNA sequence: TGTGCCAGCAGTGAAGTGATAGTTACAGATACGCAGTATTTT. This encodes CASSEVIVTDTQYF.

This chain connects TRBV4-3 to TRBJ2-7; D is perhaps TRBD1 or TRBD2 (5 bases each). The V and J ends lost 1 base and 1 base respectively, with 11 bases between them. This CDR3 comprises 15 residues. Looked up from germline, CDR1 is LGHNA and CDR2 is YSLEER. In DNA, the CDR3 is TGCGCCAGCAGCCAAGTTCTGGGGGAATCCTACGAGCAGTACTTC. It translates to CASSQVLGESYEQYF.

V and J are TRBV12-3 or TRBV12-4 and TRBJ1-1; D is perhaps TRBD1 (5 bases). V lost 5 bases and J 11 bases, leaving 18 bases between the germline ends. The CDR3 extends over 13 amino acids. The CDR3 protein is CASSTRDFGWAFF. As DNA, the CDR3 is TGTGCCAGCAGTACGAGGGACTTTGGGTGGGCTTTCTTT.

This clone was detected only a few times. The V gene is TRBV14, the J gene TRBJ2-7; TRBD1 is a possible D gene (5 bases). The CDR3 covers 13 residues. Germline values: CDR1 SGHDN, CDR2 FVKESK. V lost 4 bases, J lost 2 bases, and 9 bases lay in between. CDR3: CASSPGSAYEQYF. The CDR3 bases are TGTGCCAGCAGCCCAGGGTCCGCCTACGAGCAGTACTTC.

J is TRBJ2-1 and V is TRBV5-1, with 12 bases lining up with TRBD2. The CDR3 length is 18 residues. The V segment lost 0 bases and the J segment 9 bases; nucleotides outside the gene matches: 13. Germline lookup yields CDR1 SGHRS and CDR2 YFSETQ. The CDR3 nucleotides read TGCGCCAGCAGCTTGGCTTCCCGGGGACTAGCGGGCAGCGGTGAGCAGTTCTTC. Translated, it gives CASSLASRGLAGSGEQFF. Supplemented by reference TRBV5-1 and TRBJ2-1, the full variable domain reads KAGVTQTPRYLIKTRGQQVTLSCSPISGHRSVSWYQQTPGQGLQFLFEYFSETQRNKGNFPGRFSGRQFSNSRSEMNVSTLELGDSALYLCASSLASRGLAGSGEQFFGPGTRLTVL.

The chain has TRBV24-1 and TRBJ1-2; a weak D match, TRBD1 (5 bases). The CDR3 extends over 14 amino acids. V gave up 4 bases and J gave up 8 bases, with 16 bases separating them. Germline CDR1 is KGHDR and CDR2 is SFDVKD. The DNA for the CDR3 is TGTGCCACCAGTGACCCTACAGGAGTGGGCGGCTACACCTTC. This encodes CATSDPTGVGGYTF.

The chain uses TRBV7-2 and TRBJ1-3; D gene ambiguous. The germline CDR1 and CDR2 sequences are SGHTA and FQGNSA. The length of the CDR3 is 12 residues. Trimming removed 2 bases from V and 8 bases from J, with 7 bases in between. The CDR3 DNA reads TGTGCCAGCAGCTTATCTTCTGACACCATATATTTT. It yields the protein CASSLSSDTIYF. Together with reference TRBV7-2 and TRBJ1-3, the CDR3 gives the full variable domain: GAGVSQSPSNKVTEKGKDVELRCDPISGHTALYWYRQSLGQGLEFLIYFQGNSAPDKSGLPSDRFSAERTGGSVSTLTIQRTQQEDSAVYLCASSLSSDTIYFGEGSWLTVV.

The V and J genes are TRBV29-1 and TRBJ2-3; TRBD2 agrees at 11 bases. V dropped 0 bases and J dropped 6; count of bases not matched to a gene: 14. The CDR3 has 18 amino acids. Germline CDR1 is SQVTM and CDR2 is ANQGSEA. The CDR3 DNA is TGCAGCGTTGAAGATCATTCGGCTAGCGGGGGGCGTAGGGATACGCAGTATTTT. Protein: CSVEDHSASGGRRDTQYF.

The chain couples TRBV7-3 to TRBJ1-5, with D perhaps TRBD1 (5 bases). The germline CDR1 and CDR2 sequences are SGHTA and FQGTGA. The CDR3 spans 15 residues. The V end lost 4 bases, the J end lost 1 base, and 11 bases lay between the germline ends. In DNA, the CDR3 is TGTGCCAGCAGCTACAGCCGGGACAGCAATCAGCCCCAGCATTTT. Its translation: CASSYSRDSNQPQHF.

This clone was seen ten or more times. V and J are TRBV18 and TRBJ2-7, with D perhaps TRBD1 (6 bases). V was clipped by 3 bases and J by 0 bases, with 12 bases between them. CDR1 KGHSH and CDR2 LQKENI come from the germline V gene. CDR3 size: 15 residues. The CDR3 sequence: CASSPRTGSSYEQYF. CDR3 bases: TGTGCCAGCTCACCGCGTACAGGGAGCTCCTACGAGCAGTACTTC.

This chain connects TRBV11-2 to TRBJ1-1, with 10 bases lining up with TRBD1. Germline CDR1 and CDR2: SGHAT and FQNNGV. There are 14 residues in the CDR3. V lost 5 bases and J lost 4; bases outside the gene matches: 4. The CDR3 coding sequence is TGTGCCAGCAGCCCGAGGACAGGGGGCACTGAAGCTTTCTTT. Protein product: CASSPRTGGTEAFF. The variable domain in full, with the rest retrieved from reference TRBV11-2 and TRBJ1-1, is EAGVAQSPRYKIIEKRQSVAFWCNPISGHATLYWYQQILGQGPKLLIQFQNNGVVDDSQLPKDRFSAERLKGVDSTLKIQPAKLEDSAVYLCASSPRTGGTEAFFGQGTRLTVV.